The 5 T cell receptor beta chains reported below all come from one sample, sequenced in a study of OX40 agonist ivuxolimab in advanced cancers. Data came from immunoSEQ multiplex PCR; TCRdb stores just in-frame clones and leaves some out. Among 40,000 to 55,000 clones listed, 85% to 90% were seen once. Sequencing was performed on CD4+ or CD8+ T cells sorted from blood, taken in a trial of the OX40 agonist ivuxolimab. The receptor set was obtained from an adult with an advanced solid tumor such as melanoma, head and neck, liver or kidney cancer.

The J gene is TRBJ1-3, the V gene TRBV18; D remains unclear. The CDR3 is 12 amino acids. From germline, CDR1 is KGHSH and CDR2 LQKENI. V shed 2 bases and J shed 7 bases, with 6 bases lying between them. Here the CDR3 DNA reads TGTGCCAGCTCACCAGACGAGAACACCATATATTTT. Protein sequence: CASSPDENTIYF.

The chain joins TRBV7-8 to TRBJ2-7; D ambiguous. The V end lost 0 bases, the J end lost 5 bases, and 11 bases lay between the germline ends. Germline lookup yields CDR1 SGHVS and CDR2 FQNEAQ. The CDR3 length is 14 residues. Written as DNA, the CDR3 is TGTGCCAGCAGCTTAGCGCTAAGGGTTAACGAGCAGTACTTC. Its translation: CASSLALRVNEQYF. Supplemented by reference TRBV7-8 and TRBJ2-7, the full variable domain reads GAGVSQSPRYKVAKRGQDVALRCDPISGHVSLFWYQQALGQGPEFLTYFQNEAQLDKSGLPSDRFFAERPEGSVSTLKIQRTQQEDSAVYLCASSLALRVNEQYFGPGTRLTVT.

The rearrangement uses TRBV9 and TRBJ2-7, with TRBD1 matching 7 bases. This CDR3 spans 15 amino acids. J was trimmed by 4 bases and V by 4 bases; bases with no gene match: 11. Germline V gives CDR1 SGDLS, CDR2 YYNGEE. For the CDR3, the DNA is TGTGCCAGCAGCCGAGAAGGACAGGCGGAATACGAGCAGTACTTC. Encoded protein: CASSREGQAEYEQYF.

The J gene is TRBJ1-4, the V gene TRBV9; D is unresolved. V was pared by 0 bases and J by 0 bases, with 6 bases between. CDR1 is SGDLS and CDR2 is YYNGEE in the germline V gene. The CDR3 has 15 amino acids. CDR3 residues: CASSVAPTTNEKLFF. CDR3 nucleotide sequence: TGTGCCAGCAGCGTAGCCCCCACAACTAATGAAAAACTGTTTTTT.

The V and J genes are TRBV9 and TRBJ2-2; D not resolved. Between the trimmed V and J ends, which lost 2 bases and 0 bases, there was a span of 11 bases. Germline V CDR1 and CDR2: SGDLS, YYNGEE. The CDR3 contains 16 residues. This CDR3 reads CASSVWPDANTGELFF. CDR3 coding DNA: TGTGCCAGCAGCGTCTGGCCAGACGCGAACACCGGGGAGCTGTTTTTT.